This record looks at one T cell receptor (beta chain) sequence and its context. A few counts support this clone. What antigen it recognizes has not been identified. No base qualities exist here, and no much larger clone lies one base off it. V and J lose 2 bases and 0 bases, and a span of 8 bases separates them. The germline V gene encodes CDR1 SGHTA and CDR2 FQGTGA. Including cysteine and phenylalanine, the CDR3 has 15 amino acids. Only CDR3 DNA remains: 45 bases, in frame from the first base. The sample originates from a study of cytomegalovirus exposure and HLA in healthy donors (dated by TCRdb to the late 2010s). Regarding the research as a whole: According to an earlier analysis of around 600 of the donors, about 179 million T cells yielded 100 million or so unique TCR beta sequences and 276 Gb of sequence data. About 300 gigabases of sequencing data and roughly 80 million unique TCR sequences made up an early release that covered approximately 620 HLA-typed donors. Of the roughly 400 genotyped donors, 70% to 90% were placed in the genetic ancestry cluster associated with self-reported Caucasian donors. The study aimed to test whether signatures of past pathogen exposure could be identified by cataloging public T cell receptors. Using immunosequencing, the study profiled T cell repertoires from fewer than 700 subjects and related those repertoires to cytomegalovirus serostatus. In addition to the first cohort of 666 subjects, a separate validation cohort of about 120 different subjects was used. To predict cytomegalovirus infection status, the study combined high-throughput TCR immunosequencing, statistical association of individual TCRs with disease status, and machine learning. A later analysis re-analyzed previously published TCR beta repertoires from about 730 donors and added high-resolution HLA genotyping to study TCR occurrence patterns. The later analysis used no new phenotypic data to find candidate immune exposures, relying instead on TCR beta sequences and their occurrence across donors. To decide whether each TCR beta V gene segment behaved as functional or pseudogenic, an earlier analysis of 587 of the donors relied on high-throughput TCR beta sequencing. Donor age, sex, ethnicity and CMV serostatus were compiled together with the repertoire data. Genome-wide SNP genotypes for about 55% of the 666 donors were used in a later genetic analysis, which treated that subset as a discovery cohort. Every repertoire in the discovery cohort had been generated on one and the same sequencing platform. Both class I and class II loci were covered by HLA typing, at four-digit resolution. The number of donors typed differed by locus, with roughly 620-630 for A, B, C, DRB1 and DQB1, 522 for DQA1, some 570 for DPA1, and around 460 for DPB1. Roughly five DR-DQ haplotypes were handled as single units for association and clustering, since linkage in the cohort was strong. Among some 400 genotyped donors of the cohort, an average of roughly 230,000 unique TCR beta nucleotide sequences was sequenced per donor, of which about 19% were non-productive.

The method was the immunoSEQ multiplex PCR assay. For the multiplex PCR, a mixture combining 60 forward primers for TCR Vbeta segments and 13 reverse primers for TCR Jbeta segments was used. A multiplex PCR assay on genomic DNA amplified the CDR3 region of rearranged TCR beta genes. The amplified TCR beta libraries were sequenced on the Illumina HiSeq System as 87-base-pair reads. Per the original workflow: A later analysis tallied tens of millions of unique TCR beta chains across the approximately 670 repertoires, and around 12 million of those chains were shared by two or more donors. Raw reads were error-corrected and collapsed into unique sequences by a nearest-neighbor algorithm in which closely related sequences were merged to remove PCR and sequencing errors. To assign V, D and J gene segments, CDR3 sequences were aligned to IMGT reference sequences. For a sequence to be retained, at least a six-nucleotide match to both a V gene segment and a J gene segment was required. Rearrangements were called productive when the CDR3 lacked stop codons and stayed in frame with V and J; all others were non-productive. Following IMGT convention, CDR3 was defined as the stretch from the second conserved V-encoded cysteine to the conserved J-encoded phenylalanine. Sequences without an unambiguous match to a single V gene segment were excluded from the earlier analysis of over 500 of the donors. An earlier analysis of a few hundred of the donors called V segments functional above 56.7% productive rearrangements and segregating when the between-donor standard deviation exceeded 5%. A statistical classification framework was built to diagnose cytomegalovirus status from the catalog of TCR beta chain sequences. A later analysis assigned V and J genes by comparing TCR nucleotide sequences with IMGT/GENE-DB human TR gene sequences. In a later analysis, CDR3 sequences and most-parsimonious VDJ recombination scenarios were assigned using the TCRdist pipeline. In a later analysis, every TCR beta chain was defined by the combination of its CDR3 amino acid sequence and its V-gene family, and reads without a unique V-gene family were dropped. A later analysis removed several hundred highly shared, low-generation-probability nucleotide sequences to deal with suspected cross-contamination and a sequencing artifact. For each public chain, a later analysis derived a clonal expansion index from normalized ranks of inferred template counts within each repertoire. In a later analysis, generation probabilities were computed with a VDJ recombination model fitted to out-of-frame rearrangements, and the resulting probabilities were checked against IGoR. Hypergeometric tests were used in a later analysis to score TCR-TCR, TCR-HLA and TCR-CMV co-occurrence, with a repertoire-size bias correction applied to the TCR pairs. False discovery rates were estimated in a later analysis by permuting HLA or CMV assignments 20 times. In a later analysis, co-occurring TCRs were grouped using DBSCAN, and TCRdist sequence similarity was added for clustering within HLA-allele-positive subsets. For co-occurrence clustering, repertoires with fewer than 30,000 or more than 120,000 public chains were excluded, along with a handful of repertoires with anomalous nucleotide sharing. TCRdb's version of the immuneACCESS table is confined to in-frame rearrangements and falls short of the full clone set. An unresolved V gene accounts for under half of the shortfall where checked; the remainder is of unknown origin. V, J and clone size reflect that table, while D and trimming were determined from the DNA. Recorded for this sample are 120,000 or so clones; over 9.5% of them occurred a single time. The ten largest account for about 4.6% of the sample.

In total, about 650 healthy bone marrow donors made up the cohort. Cohort members were all nominally healthy when sampled, although unrecorded immune exposures were likely present. The donor was CMV seropositive and belonged to the group of 250 to 300 seropositive cohort members. Each donor provided a peripheral blood sample, and peripheral blood mononuclear cells were used for TCR beta sequencing. Genomic DNA extraction from the blood cell samples was performed with the Qiagen DNeasy Blood Extraction Kit. Results and caveats for the whole study, not just this receptor: A cluster of highly shared sequence variants was judged likely to represent a technical artifact of the sequencing pipeline. Cytomegalovirus status was reported to be diagnosed by the classifier with high specificity and sensitivity in both the original and validation cohorts. Broadly in line with IMGT annotations, most TCR beta V segments showed up in productive rearrangements about 87% or about 30% of the time in an earlier analysis of several hundred of the donors. At a false discovery rate of 0.05, a later analysis linked around 15,000 TCR beta sequences to specific HLA alleles. Several of the top co-occurrence clusters appeared to be linked to parvovirus B19, influenza, CMV and Epstein-Barr virus, according to a later analysis. When HLA alleles, especially DR and DQ, strongly co-occurred, TCR associations were difficult to assign to individual alleles. According to the authors, the approach could potentially be generalized to other disease states and immunological phenotypes. In the study, some 160 TCR beta chains were listed as associated with cytomegalovirus. Because HLA typing was missing for some donors at each locus, association tests included only the typed subset. While some public TCRs were present in many individuals, most TCR sequences turned up only very rarely across donors. In a later genetic analysis, a missense DCLRE1C variant was associated with V-gene and J-gene trimming of TCR beta chains, and the association was replicated in an independent cohort. According to a later genetic analysis, donors in an Asian-associated ancestry cluster had fewer N-insertions in productive TCRs than the approximately 700-donor mean. Presence/absence analyses assumed roughly uniform sequencing depth across donors, an assumption that may not hold. Compared with equally common non-associated chains, HLA-associated TCR beta chains in a later analysis were more clonally expanded and had lower generation probabilities. For the cohort, immune exposure information was limited to CMV serostatus. In a later analysis, the rate of TCR association differed among HLA loci, with DRB1 alleles having the most associated TCRs and HLA-C alleles having the fewest. The 87-base-pair reads could not distinguish some IMGT-functional V segments, including TRBV6-2 and TRBV6-3, so those segments were excluded. This cohort had only TCR beta chains sequenced, and the lack of alpha or paired-chain data limited which features could be detected. Most CMV-associated TCR beta chains appeared to be HLA-restricted in a later analysis, and the HLA associations seemed to be driven largely by CMV exposure. Seventeen rarely observed V segments, including chromosome 9 orphons, were excluded from the earlier analysis of 550 to 700 of the donors because counts were too low. A further reported finding was that TCR beta sequences accurately predicted the HLA-A and HLA-B alleles for most subjects in the first cohort. Correlated functional status among segregating V segments might reflect linkage disequilibrium, but an unknown experimental factor could not be ruled out. A few of the identified cytomegalovirus-associated TCR beta chains were confirmed in vitro to be specific for cytomegalovirus antigens.

The sequence came from a young woman in good health and CMV-seropositive. Sequences were obtained from PBMCs. The chain links TRBV7-3 with TRBJ2-1; no confident D gene assignment can be made. The CDR3 region has the sequence CASSLSRGSYNEQFF. The DNA sequence is as follows: TGTGCCAGCAGCTTATCGAGAGGCTCCTACAATGAGCAGTTCTTC.